This TCR beta chain stems from a study of blood T cell repertoires in COVID-19. Study overall: Some COVID-19 samples were acute and others convalescent; all came from the United States, Italy and Spain. PBMCs, B-cell-depleted T cells, or T cells were the source of the cDNA or gDNA that made up the material.

The sample holds a few counts of this clone. CDR3 size: 15 residues. Trimming cost V 4 bases and J 4 bases; bases outside gene matches: 9. Germline V lookup: CDR1 SGHRS, CDR2 YFSETQ. In the original processing: Estimated nucleated cell counts came from reference gene primer amplification. Data came from immunoSEQ multiplex PCR; TCRdb stores just in-frame clones and leaves some out. D and trimming were read from the DNA, whereas the V and J calls and clone size are those reported in that table. The repertoire includes 100,000 to 130,000 clones, about 88% of them detected once, and 2% to 2.5% sits in the top ten.

Input material: peripheral blood. This TCR was recovered from a human donor in a cohort sampled during active COVID-19. This chain links TRBV5-1 with TRBJ2-3; 7 bases map to TRBD2. The CDR3 nucleotides read TGCGCCAGCAGCCCCCCCTCGGGAGGCGCAGATACGCAGTATTTT. It yields the protein CASSPPSGGADTQYF. Complete variable domain (other parts from reference TRBV5-1 and TRBJ2-3): KAGVTQTPRYLIKTRGQQVTLSCSPISGHRSVSWYQQTPGQGLQFLFEYFSETQRNKGNFPGRFSGRQFSNSRSEMNVSTLELGDSALYLCASSPPSGGADTQYFGPGTRLTVL.